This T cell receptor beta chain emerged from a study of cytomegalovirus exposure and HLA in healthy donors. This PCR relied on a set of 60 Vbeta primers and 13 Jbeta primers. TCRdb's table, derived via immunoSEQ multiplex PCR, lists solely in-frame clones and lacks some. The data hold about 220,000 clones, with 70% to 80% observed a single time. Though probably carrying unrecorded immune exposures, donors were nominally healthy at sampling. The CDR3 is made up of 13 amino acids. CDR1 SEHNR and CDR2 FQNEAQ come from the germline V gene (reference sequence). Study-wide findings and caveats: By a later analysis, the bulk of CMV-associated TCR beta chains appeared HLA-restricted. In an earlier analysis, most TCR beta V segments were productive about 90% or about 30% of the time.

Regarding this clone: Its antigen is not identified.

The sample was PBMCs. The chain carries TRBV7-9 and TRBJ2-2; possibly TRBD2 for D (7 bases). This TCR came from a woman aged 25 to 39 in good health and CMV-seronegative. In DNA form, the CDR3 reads TGTGTTACGCGGGGGCAGAACACCGGGGAGCTGTTTTTT. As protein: CVTRGQNTGELFF.